This record concerns one T cell receptor beta chain sequence. Its antigen is still unknown. Base qualities are not at hand, and no much larger clone is one base apart. TCRbeta CDR3 regions were amplified from genomic DNA using the immunoSEQ Assay, a bias-controlled multiplex PCR. The study's own analysis went as follows. The number of nucleated cells in each sample was estimated by amplification of reference gene primers within the assay. To quantify the absolute abundance of each unique TCRbeta CDR3 rearrangement, sequence reads were collapsed and filtered. For each sample, productive Simpson clonality was calculated as the square root of Simpson's diversity index across productive rearrangements. TCRdb stores this immuneACCESS table with in-frame sequences only. Part of the clones is absent; in the studies checked, under half of the shortfall reflects unresolved V genes, and no reason is known for the rest. The V and J calls and clone size are taken from that table; D and trimming were inferred from the DNA. Present in this sample are almost 350,000 clones, about nine tenths of which were seen just once. The ten biggest clones cover 1% of the sample.

A distance of 16 bases separates the germline ends of V and J, which lose 3 bases and 8 bases respectively. CDR1 and CDR2, looked up from the germline V gene, are SQVTM and ANQGSEA. Including the terminal cysteine and phenylalanine, the CDR3 comprises 14 residues. Only the CDR3 DNA stays, 42 bases, in frame from base 1. This record comes from a study of blood T cell repertoires in COVID-19 (dated by TCRdb to the early 2020s). Regarding the complete study: Collaborator samples came from the United States, Italy and Spain and covered acute and convalescent phases of COVID-19. The material from the prospective study consisted of cDNA or gDNA derived from T cells, B-cell-depleted T cells, or PBMCs. The dataset comprised deeply sampled blood TCRbeta repertoires from subjects exposed to, actively infected with, or recovered from COVID-19. Where HLA class I and class II types were available, the types were taken from metadata supplied by the sample provider, not from assay-based typing. A de-identified subject ID, COVID-19 status, age in years and sex were almost always included in the sample metadata. The repertoires were released in a freely available public database intended as a resource for research on the immune response to SARS-CoV-2. Samples were obtained from the ongoing ImmuneRACE study (first 160 participants) and from some 1,200 subjects provided by 6 global collaborators.

In the prospective study, participants were roughly 18 to 90 years old, resided in 24 geographic areas of the United States, and were enrolled through a virtual design. Cohort assignment in the prospective study relied on participant-reported clinical history from a screening survey and a study questionnaire. Exposed participants had been in contact, within 2 weeks of entering the study, with a person who had a PCR-confirmed or clinician-diagnosed case of COVID-19. In the prospective study, mobile phlebotomists collected whole blood, serum and a nasopharyngeal or oropharyngeal swab from each participant. Prospective study participants could optionally give additional blood draws and questionnaires over a roughly two-month period. Before DNA extraction, blood samples from the prospective study were shipped at room temperature or frozen. Results the study describes overall, beyond this receptor: The quantity of clinical and demographic metadata differed by source and by participant and was supplied without curation.

The receptor comes from a woman aged 25 to 39 who had been exposed to COVID-19. Specimen: PBMCs or T cells enriched from blood (not recorded which). The chain was built from TRBV29-1 and TRBJ1-4, and the D gene may be TRBD1, 6 bases matching. The CDR3 here reads CSVDSGGLPEKLFF. The DNA sequence is as follows: TGCAGCGTTGATTCTGGGGGCCTTCCGGAAAAACTGTTTTTT.